A selection of T cell receptor beta chains follows, all from one sample in a study of T-cell memory formation after mild COVID-19. TCRdb redid the calling of the 5' RACE reads with MiXCR, one entry per CDR3 protein. Among hundreds of thousands of distinct CDR3 sequences listed, roughly 15% were seen once. Sequencing input: PBMCs or a T cell subset sorted from them (not recorded which). These receptors were obtained from a man younger than 35 who had mild COVID-19 (a few samples of this study predate the infection). Cell type and time point are not known. Each CDR3 is given with its conserved first and last residue. The D gene is left open where the match is weak. Size is omitted from some rows. Given values are once, few, many or a class for expanded clones.

cdr3_length clone_size d_call j_call v_call cdr3_nt cdr3_aa
15 NA NA TRBJ2-1 TRBV29-1 TGCAGCGTCCCAAAGCCGGGGGCCTCCTACAATGAGCAGTTCTTC CSVPKPGASYNEQFF
14 NA NA TRBJ1-5 TRBV5-1 TGCGCCAGCAGCTTCACAGGGCTTGGTCAGCCCCTGCATTTT CASSFTGLGQPLHF
14 NA NA TRBJ1-2 TRBV2 TGTGCCAGCAGTGAAGACTCGGGACGAGGGGGCTACACCTTC CASSEDSGRGGYTF
14 few NA TRBJ1-2 TRBV7-9 TGTGCCAGCAGCTCCTGGAAAGCTAACTATGGCTACACCTTC CASSSWKANYGYTF
16 few TRBD2 TRBJ2-1 TRBV12-3/TRBV12-4 TGTGCCAGCAGTCCCAGACTAGCGGGGACACCCAATGAGCAGTTCTTC CASSPRLAGTPNEQFF
15 NA NA TRBJ2-1 TRBV4-2 TGTGCCAGCAGCCAAGAATCTACAGCCTACAATGAGCAGTTCTTC CASSQESTAYNEQFF
12 few NA TRBJ1-2 TRBV20-1 TGCAGTGCTGGCGGGATTCCTAGGGGCTACACCTTC CSAGGIPRGYTF
15 few NA TRBJ2-6 TRBV5-1 TGCGCCAGTGGGACACCAGACTCTGGGGCCAACGTCCTGACTTTC CASGTPDSGANVLTF
13 NA NA TRBJ2-1 TRBV28 TGTGCCATACGGGACACAACCTACAATGAGCAGTTCTTC CAIRDTTYNEQFF
15 NA NA TRBJ1-5 TRBV5-1 TGCGCCAGCAGCTTGGGCGGGGGAAAGAATCCGCCCCAGCATTTT CASSLGGGKNPPQHF
16 NA NA TRBJ2-1 TRBV20-1 TGCAGTGCTAGAGATGATATTCGGGGGACGTACAATGAGCAGTTCTTC CSARDDIRGTYNEQFF
14 NA TRBD1 TRBJ2-5 TRBV6-5 TGTGCCAGCAGTTACTCGGACAGGGTGGAGACCCAGTACTTC CASSYSDRVETQYF
13 few NA TRBJ2-1 TRBV7-3 TGTGCCAGCAGCTTTCTCAGGGGCAATGAGCAGTTCTTC CASSFLRGNEQFF
15 few TRBD1 TRBJ1-6 TRBV28 TGTGCCAGCAGTGAAAAACAGGGGACAGGTTCACCCCTCCACTTT CASSEKQGTGSPLHF